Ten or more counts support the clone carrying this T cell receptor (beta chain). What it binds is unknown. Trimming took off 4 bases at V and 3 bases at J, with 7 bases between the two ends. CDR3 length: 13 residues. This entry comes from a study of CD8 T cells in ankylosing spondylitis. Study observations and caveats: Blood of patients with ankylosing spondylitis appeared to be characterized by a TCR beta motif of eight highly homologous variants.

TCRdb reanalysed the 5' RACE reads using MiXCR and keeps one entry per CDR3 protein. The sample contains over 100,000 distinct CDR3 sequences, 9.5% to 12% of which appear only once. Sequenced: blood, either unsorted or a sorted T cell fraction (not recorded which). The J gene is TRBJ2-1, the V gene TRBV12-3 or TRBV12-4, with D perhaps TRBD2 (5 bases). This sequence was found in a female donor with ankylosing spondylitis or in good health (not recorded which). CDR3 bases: TGTGCCAGCAGTTCGGGGTACTACAATGAGCAGTTCTTC. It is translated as CASSSGYYNEQFF.